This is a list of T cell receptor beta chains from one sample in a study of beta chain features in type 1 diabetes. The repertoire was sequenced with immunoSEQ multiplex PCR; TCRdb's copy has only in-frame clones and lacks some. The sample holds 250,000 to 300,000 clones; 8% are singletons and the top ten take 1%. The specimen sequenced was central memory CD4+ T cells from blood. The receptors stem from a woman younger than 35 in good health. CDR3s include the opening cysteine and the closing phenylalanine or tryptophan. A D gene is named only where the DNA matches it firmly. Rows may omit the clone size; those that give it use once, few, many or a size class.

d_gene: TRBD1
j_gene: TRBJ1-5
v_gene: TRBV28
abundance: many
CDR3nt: TGTGCCAGCAGCACAGGGGGACAGCCCCAGCATTTT
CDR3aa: CASSTGGQPQHF

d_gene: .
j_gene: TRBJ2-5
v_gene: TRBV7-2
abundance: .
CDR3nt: TGTGCCAGCAGCTTAGAGTCTCGGGGCATGGAGACCCAGTACTTC
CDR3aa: CASSLESRGMETQYF

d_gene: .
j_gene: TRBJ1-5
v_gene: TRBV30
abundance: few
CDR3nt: TGTGCCTGGAGTGGAGGGGGATATCAGCCCCAGCATTTT
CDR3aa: CAWSGGGYQPQHF

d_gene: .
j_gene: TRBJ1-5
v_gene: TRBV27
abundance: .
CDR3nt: TGTGCCAGCAGTTTATGGGCGGGGGGCAATCAGCCCCAGCATTTT
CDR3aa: CASSLWAGGNQPQHF

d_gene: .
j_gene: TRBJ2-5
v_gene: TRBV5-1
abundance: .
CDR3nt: TGCGCCAGCAGCTTACGGACCCGGGACGACCAGTACTTC
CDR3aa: CASSLRTRDDQYF

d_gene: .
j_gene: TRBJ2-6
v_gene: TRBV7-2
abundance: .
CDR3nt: TGTGCCAGCAGCCCAGGGAGTTCTTCTGGGGCCAACGTCCTGACTTTC
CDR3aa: CASSPGSSSGANVLTF

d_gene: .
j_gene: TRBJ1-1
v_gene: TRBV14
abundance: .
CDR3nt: TGTGCCAGCAGCCCTGGGTTTTGGGGGAACACTGAAGCTTTCTTT
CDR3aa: CASSPGFWGNTEAFF

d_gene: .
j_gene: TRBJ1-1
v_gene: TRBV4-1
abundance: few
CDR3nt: TGCGCCAGCAGCCAAAGGGGAGCAACCACTGAAGCTTTCTTT
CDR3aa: CASSQRGATTEAFF

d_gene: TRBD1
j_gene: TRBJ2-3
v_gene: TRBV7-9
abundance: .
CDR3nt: TGTGCCAGCAGCCTAACCGGGACAGAGACAGATACGCAGTATTTT
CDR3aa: CASSLTGTETDTQYF

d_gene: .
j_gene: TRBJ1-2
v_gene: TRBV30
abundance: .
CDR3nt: TGTGCCTGGAGTGTAAAAGCCGCTGGGGGCTATGGCTACACCTTC
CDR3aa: CAWSVKAAGGYGYTF

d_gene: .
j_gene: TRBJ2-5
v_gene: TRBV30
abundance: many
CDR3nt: TGTGCCTCTGGTCTGGGGACGGTGCTCCAAGAGACCCAGTACTTC
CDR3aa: CASGLGTVLQETQYF

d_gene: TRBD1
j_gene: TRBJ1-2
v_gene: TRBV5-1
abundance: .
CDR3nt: TGCGCCAGCAGCTTGGGGACAGGGGACGCGGTCGAATTCCTCTTC
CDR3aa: CASSLGTGDAVEFLF

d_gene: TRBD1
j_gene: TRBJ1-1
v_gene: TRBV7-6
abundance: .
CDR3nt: TGTGCCAGCAGCCCTCAGGGGGCGTCTGTTAGCACTGAAGCTTTCTTT
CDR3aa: CASSPQGASVSTEAFF

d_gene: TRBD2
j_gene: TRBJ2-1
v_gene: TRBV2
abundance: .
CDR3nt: TGTGCCAGCAGACCTAGCGGGAGTTGGAATGAGCAGTTCTTC
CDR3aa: CASRPSGSWNEQFF

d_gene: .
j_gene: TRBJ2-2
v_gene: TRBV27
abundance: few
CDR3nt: TGTGCCAGCAGTTTTCGGGCGGGAAGACCCGGGGAGCTGTTTTTT
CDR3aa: CASSFRAGRPGELFF

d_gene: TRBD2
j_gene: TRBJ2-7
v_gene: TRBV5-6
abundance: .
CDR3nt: TGTGCCAGCAGCTCCCGTCTAGCGGGTTTAAGAGAGCAGTACTTC
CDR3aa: CASSSRLAGLREQYF

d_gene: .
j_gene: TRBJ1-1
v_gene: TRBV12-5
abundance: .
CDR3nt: TGTGCTAGTTCATCAGTGTTCACTGAAGCTTTCTTT
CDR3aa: CASSSVFTEAFF

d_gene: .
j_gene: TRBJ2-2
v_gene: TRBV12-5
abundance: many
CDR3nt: TGTGCTAGTGGTTTGCGGAACGGGGAGCTGTTTTTT
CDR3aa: CASGLRNGELFF

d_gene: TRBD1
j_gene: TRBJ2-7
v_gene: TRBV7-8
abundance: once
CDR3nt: TGTGCCAGCAGCCGCACAGGGGTAGACTACGAGCAGTACTTC
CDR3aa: CASSRTGVDYEQYF

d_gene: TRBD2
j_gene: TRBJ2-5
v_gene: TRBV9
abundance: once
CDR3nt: TGTGCCAGCAGCCTTAGCGGGGGGGCCTATCAAGAGACCCAGTACTTC
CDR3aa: CASSLSGGAYQETQYF

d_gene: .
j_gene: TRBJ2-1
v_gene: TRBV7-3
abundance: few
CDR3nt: TGTGCCAGCAGCATCCCGGGACCGTCCAATGAGCAGTTCTTC
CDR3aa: CASSIPGPSNEQFF

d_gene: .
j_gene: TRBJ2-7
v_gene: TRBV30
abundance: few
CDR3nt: TGTGCCTCTATCTCGGGTAGTAGGGAGCAGTACTTC
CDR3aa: CASISGSREQYF

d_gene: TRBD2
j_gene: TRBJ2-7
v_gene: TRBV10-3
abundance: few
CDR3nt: TGTGCCATCAGTGAGTCTACGGGTCGGGGGGGCCGCTACGAGCAGTACTTC
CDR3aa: CAISESTGRGGRYEQYF

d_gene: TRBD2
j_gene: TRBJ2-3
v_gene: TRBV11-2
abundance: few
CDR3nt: TGTGCCAGCAGCGATGCGGGACTAGCGGGAGATACGCAGTATTTT
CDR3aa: CASSDAGLAGDTQYF

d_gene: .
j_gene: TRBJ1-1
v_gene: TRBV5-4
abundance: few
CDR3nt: TGCGCCAGCAGCCAGAGGGGCGTTGGCACTGAAGCTTTCTTT
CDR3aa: CASSQRGVGTEAFF

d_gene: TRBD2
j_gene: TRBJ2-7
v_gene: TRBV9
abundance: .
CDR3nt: TGTGCCAGCAGCCCAACTAGCGGGAGCCCGGACGAGCAGTACTTC
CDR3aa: CASSPTSGSPDEQYF

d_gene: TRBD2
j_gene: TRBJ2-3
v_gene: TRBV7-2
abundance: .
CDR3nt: TGTGCCAGCAGCCGACCGGGGGGGGCAGATACGCAGTATTTT
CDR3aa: CASSRPGGADTQYF

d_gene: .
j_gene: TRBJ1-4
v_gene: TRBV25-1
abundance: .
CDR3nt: TGTGCCAGCAGTGAAATGAGAGGGAATAATGAAAAACTGTTTTTT
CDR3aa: CASSEMRGNNEKLFF

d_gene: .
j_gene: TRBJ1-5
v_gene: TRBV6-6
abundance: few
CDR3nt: TGTGCCAGCAGTTACTCGAATTGGGATCAGCCCCAGCATTTT
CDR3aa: CASSYSNWDQPQHF

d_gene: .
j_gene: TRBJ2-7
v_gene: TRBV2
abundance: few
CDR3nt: TGTGCCAGCAACCTTAGCTACGAGCAGTACTTC
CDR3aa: CASNLSYEQYF

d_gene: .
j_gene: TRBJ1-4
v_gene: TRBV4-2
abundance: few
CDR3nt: TGTGCCAGCAGCCAAGAGGTTGGGGCAGGGGCGCAGAAACTGTTTTTT
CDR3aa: CASSQEVGAGAQKLFF

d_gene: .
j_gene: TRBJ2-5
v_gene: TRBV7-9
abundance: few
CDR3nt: TGTGCCAGCAGCTTAATGGGAGCTAAAGAGACCCAGTACTTC
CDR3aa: CASSLMGAKETQYF

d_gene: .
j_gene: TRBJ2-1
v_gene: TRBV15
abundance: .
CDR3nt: TGTGCCACCAGCACGCGGGGTTACAATGAGCAGTTCTTC
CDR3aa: CATSTRGYNEQFF

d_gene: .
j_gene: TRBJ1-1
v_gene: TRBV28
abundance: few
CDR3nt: TGTGCCAGCAGTTGGGGGGGAAGAACTGAAGCTTTCTTT
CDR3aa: CASSWGGRTEAFF

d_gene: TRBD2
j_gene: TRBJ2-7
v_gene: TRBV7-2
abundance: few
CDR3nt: TGTGCCAGCAGCTCCCGGGACTACCTCTCCTACGAGCAGTACTTC
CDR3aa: CASSSRDYLSYEQYF

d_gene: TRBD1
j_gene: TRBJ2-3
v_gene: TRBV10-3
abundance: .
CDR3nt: TGTGCCATCAGGAGACAGGGGGCCACAGATACGCAGTATTTT
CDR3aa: CAIRRQGATDTQYF

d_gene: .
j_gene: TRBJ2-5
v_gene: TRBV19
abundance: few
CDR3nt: TGTGCCAGTACCCCTTGGGGGAGGAGAGGAGAGACCCAGTACTTC
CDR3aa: CASTPWGRRGETQYF

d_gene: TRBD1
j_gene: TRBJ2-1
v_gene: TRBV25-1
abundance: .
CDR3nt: TGTGCCAGCAGTGAGGGTGGGGCAGGGGGCGATGAGCAGTTCTTC
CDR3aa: CASSEGGAGGDEQFF

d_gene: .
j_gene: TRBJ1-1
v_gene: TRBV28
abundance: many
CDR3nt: TGTGCCAGCAGTTTACTGTCGGCTGGAGCTTTCTTT
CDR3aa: CASSLLSAGAFF

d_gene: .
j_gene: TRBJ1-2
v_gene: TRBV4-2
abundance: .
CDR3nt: TGTGCCAGCAGCCCCGCAGGGATTCGGGCTCGGGCCTATGGCTACACCTTC
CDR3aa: CASSPAGIRARAYGYTF

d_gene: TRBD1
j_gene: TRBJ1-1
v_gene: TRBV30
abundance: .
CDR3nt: TGTGCCTGGAGGGATGGGACAGGTTCAAACACTGAAGCTTTCTTT
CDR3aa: CAWRDGTGSNTEAFF

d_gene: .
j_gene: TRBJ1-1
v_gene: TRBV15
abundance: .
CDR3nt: TGTGCCACCAGCAGAGCTGGTGGCAGGGACTACACTGAAGCTTTCTTT
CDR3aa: CATSRAGGRDYTEAFF

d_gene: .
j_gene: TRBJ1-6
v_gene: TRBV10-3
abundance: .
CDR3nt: TGTGCCATCACGAACGGGAATTCACCCCTCCACTTT
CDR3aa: CAITNGNSPLHF

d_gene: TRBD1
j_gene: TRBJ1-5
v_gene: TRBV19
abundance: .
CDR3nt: TGTGCCAGTAGTATTCGGACAGGTTATAGCAATCAGCCCCAGCATTTT
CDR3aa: CASSIRTGYSNQPQHF

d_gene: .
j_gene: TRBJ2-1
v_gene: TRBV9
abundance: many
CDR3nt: TGTGCCAGCAGCCAAGTCGGGGCAAATGAGCAGTTCTTC
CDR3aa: CASSQVGANEQFF

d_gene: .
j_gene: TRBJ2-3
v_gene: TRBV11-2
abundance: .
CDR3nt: TGTGCCAGCAGCTTAGCGGTCCAGACTAGCACAGATACGCAGTATTTT
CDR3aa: CASSLAVQTSTDTQYF

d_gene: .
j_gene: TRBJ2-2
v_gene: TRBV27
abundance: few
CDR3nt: TGTGCCAGCAGTTTATCCGGGGAGCTGTTTTTT
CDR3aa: CASSLSGELFF

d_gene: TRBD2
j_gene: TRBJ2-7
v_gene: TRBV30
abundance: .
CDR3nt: TGTGCCTGGGGGAAGACTAGCGGGGCCTACGAGCAGTACTTC
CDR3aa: CAWGKTSGAYEQYF

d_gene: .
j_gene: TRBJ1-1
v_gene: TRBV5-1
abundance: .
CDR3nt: TGCGCCAGCAGCTGGGGGTTCGACACTGAAGCTTTCTTT
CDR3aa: CASSWGFDTEAFF

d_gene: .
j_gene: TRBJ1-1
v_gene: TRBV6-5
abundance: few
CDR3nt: TGTGCCAGCAGGGAGAACACTGAAGCTTTCTTT
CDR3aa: CASRENTEAFF

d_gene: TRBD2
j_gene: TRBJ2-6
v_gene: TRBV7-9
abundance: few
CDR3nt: TGTGCCAGCAGCTTACCTAGCGGGAGAAGTGGGGCCAACGTCCTGACTTTC
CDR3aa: CASSLPSGRSGANVLTF

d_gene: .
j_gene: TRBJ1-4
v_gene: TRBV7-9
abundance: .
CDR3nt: TGTGCCAGCAGCTTAGGGGCAGTAGAAGAAAAACTGTTTTTT
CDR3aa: CASSLGAVEEKLFF

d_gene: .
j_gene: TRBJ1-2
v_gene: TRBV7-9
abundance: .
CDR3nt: TGTGCCAGCAGCTTAGACGCGGGTAGGACGGGCGGCTACACCTTC
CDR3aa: CASSLDAGRTGGYTF

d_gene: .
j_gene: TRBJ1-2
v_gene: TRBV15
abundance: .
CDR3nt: TGTGCCACCAGCCGGACAGCGGACTATGGCTACACCTTC
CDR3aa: CATSRTADYGYTF

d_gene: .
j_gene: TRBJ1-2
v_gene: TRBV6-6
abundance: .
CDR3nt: TGTGCCAGCAGTCCCCGCTGGACCGCGGGATCTGGCTACACCTTC
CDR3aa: CASSPRWTAGSGYTF

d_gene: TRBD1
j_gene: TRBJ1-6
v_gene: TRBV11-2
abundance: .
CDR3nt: TGTGCCAGCAGCTGGTGGGCCGACAGGGGGTATAATTCACCCCTCCACTTT
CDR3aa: CASSWWADRGYNSPLHF

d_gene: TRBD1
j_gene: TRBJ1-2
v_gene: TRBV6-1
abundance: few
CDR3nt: TGTGCCAGCAGTGTGGGGACTAGGACAGGCCCCTATGGCTACACCTTC
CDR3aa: CASSVGTRTGPYGYTF